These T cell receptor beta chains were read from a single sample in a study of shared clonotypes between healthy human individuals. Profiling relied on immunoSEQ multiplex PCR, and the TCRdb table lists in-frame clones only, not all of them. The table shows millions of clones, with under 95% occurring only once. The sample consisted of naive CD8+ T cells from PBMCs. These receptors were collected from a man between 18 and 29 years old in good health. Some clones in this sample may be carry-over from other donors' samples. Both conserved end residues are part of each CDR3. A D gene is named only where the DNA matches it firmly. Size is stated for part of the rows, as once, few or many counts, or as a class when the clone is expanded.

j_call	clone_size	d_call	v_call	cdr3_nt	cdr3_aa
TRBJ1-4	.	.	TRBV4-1	TGCGCCAGCAGCCAATCGTATCACCCTGGCGAAAAACTGTTTTTT	CASSQSYHPGEKLFF
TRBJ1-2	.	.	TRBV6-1	TGTGCCAGCGCTCCTCGACTGACGGGCTATGGCTACACCTTC	CASAPRLTGYGYTF
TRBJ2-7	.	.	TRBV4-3	TGCGCCAGCAGCCAAGGGGTAGTAGACGAGCAGTACTTC	CASSQGVVDEQYF
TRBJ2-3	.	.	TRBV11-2	TGTGCCAGCAGCTTAGAAGGCCTGCCAGATACGCAGTATTTT	CASSLEGLPDTQYF
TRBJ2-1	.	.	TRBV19	TGTGCCAGTATGGGACGCGAGGCGGGATATGGCAATGAGCAGTTCTTC	CASMGREAGYGNEQFF
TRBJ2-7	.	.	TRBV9	TGTGCCAGCAGCGTAGATCGGACTGGGGACTACGAGCAGTACTTC	CASSVDRTGDYEQYF
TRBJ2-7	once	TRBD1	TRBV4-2	TGTGCCAGCAGCCAAGATCCGGGACAGTCCTACGAGCAGTACTTC	CASSQDPGQSYEQYF
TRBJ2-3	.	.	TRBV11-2	TGTGCCAGCAGCTTGGAATTGTTAGATACGCAGTATTTT	CASSLELLDTQYF
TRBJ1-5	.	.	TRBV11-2	TGTGCCAGCAGCCCAACGACAGGCAATCAGCCCCAGCATTTT	CASSPTTGNQPQHF
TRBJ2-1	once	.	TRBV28	TGTGCCAGCAGTTCGGGACGTGTCTCCTACAATGAGCAGTTCTTC	CASSSGRVSYNEQFF
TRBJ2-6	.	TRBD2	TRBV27	TGTGCCAGCAGTACAGGACTAGCGGGCCTCTCTGGGGCCAACGTCCTGACTTTC	CASSTGLAGLSGANVLTF
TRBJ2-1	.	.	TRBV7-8	TGTGCCAGCAGCTTGACGTCTAGCTCCTACAATGAGCAGTTCTTC	CASSLTSSSYNEQFF
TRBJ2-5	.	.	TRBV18	TGTGCCAGCTCACCGGGGCCGGCACCCCAAGAGACCCAGTACTTC	CASSPGPAPQETQYF
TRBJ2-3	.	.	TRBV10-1	TGCGCCAGCAGTGGAGAGCGCCCTACAGATACGCAGTATTTT	CASSGERPTDTQYF
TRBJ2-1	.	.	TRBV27	TGTGCCAGCAGTTTAGTCCAGGGTTACAATGAGCAGTTCTTC	CASSLVQGYNEQFF
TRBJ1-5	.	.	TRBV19	TGTGCCAGTAGTAAACAGGGTTGGGGAAATCAGCCCCAGCATTTT	CASSKQGWGNQPQHF
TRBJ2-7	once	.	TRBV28	TGTGCCAGCAGTTTTGGAAGTTCCTACGAGCAGTACTTC	CASSFGSSYEQYF
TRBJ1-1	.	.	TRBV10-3	TGTGCCATCAGGGACTCCTTCAAGGACACTGAAGCTTTCTTT	CAIRDSFKDTEAFF
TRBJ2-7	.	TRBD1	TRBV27	TGTGCCAGCAGTTTTATTGGTGTCAGGGGGAGCGAGCAGTACTTC	CASSFIGVRGSEQYF
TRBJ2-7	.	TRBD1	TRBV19	TGTGCCAGTAGTATCCATCGGACAGGGGACTACGAGCAGTACTTC	CASSIHRTGDYEQYF
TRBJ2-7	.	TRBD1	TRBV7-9	TGTGCCAGCACCCCTCGTGACAGGGCTTCCTACGAGCAGTACTTC	CASTPRDRASYEQYF
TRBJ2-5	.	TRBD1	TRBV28	TGTGCCAGCAGCCCTCTTAAGGACAGGAAAGAGACCCAGTACTTC	CASSPLKDRKETQYF
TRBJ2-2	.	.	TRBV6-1	TGTGCCAGCAGTGATTGGGGAAAAAGGAACACCGGGGAGCTGTTTTTT	CASSDWGKRNTGELFF
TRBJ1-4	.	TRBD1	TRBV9	TGTGCCAGCAGCGTAGGTCTAGGGGGCGCGACTAATGAAAAACTGTTTTTT	CASSVGLGGATNEKLFF
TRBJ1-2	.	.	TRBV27	TGTGCCAGCAGCCGCCAGGGGTTCAACTATGGCTACACCTTC	CASSRQGFNYGYTF
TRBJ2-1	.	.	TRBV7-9	TGTGCCAGCAGCTTAGAAGGGACCCTCTACAATGAGCAGTTCTTC	CASSLEGTLYNEQFF
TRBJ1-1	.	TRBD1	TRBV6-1	TGTGCCAGCAGGGAAACCGGGACAGGTTTCGAGAACACTGAAGCTTTCTTT	CASRETGTGFENTEAFF
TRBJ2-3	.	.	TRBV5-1	TGCGCCAGCAGCTTCACGCCTAGCACAGATACGCAGTATTTT	CASSFTPSTDTQYF
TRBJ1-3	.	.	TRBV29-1	TGCAGCGTTGTTTTGGTCAACGGGGGAAACACCATATATTTT	CSVVLVNGGNTIYF
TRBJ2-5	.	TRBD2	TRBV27	TGTGCCAGCAGGGAGATCTTAGCGGGACAAGAGACCCAGTACTTC	CASREILAGQETQYF
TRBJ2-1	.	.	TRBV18	TGTGCCAGTTCGGCCAGGGGACCAACTAGCGAAATTCCTCAATACAATGAGCAGTTCTTC	CASSARGPTSEIPQYNEQFF
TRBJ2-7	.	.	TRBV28	TGTGCCAGCAGTTTTTCTAACGAGCAGTACTTC	CASSFSNEQYF
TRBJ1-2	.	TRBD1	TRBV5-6	TGTGCCAGCAGACGCAACCTCCGGGACAGGGGCGGCTATGGCTACACCTTC	CASRRNLRDRGGYGYTF
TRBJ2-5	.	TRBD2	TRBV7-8	TGTGCCAGCAGCTCCGAGACTAGCGGGAGTTACCAAGAGACCCAGTACTTC	CASSSETSGSYQETQYF
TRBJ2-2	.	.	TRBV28	TGTGCCAGCAGCCAGTCCTTTGCAGGGAGGACCGGGGAGCTGTTTTTT	CASSQSFAGRTGELFF
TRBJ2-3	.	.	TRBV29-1	TGCAGCGTTTTGGGGTACGACACAGATACGCAGTATTTT	CSVLGYDTDTQYF
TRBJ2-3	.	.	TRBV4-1	TGCGCCAGCAGCGGACGACAGGACCAGCGCACAGATACGCAGTATTTT	CASSGRQDQRTDTQYF
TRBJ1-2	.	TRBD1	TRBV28	TGTGCCAGCAGTCCACTTAGGCCAGGGGACAGGGAGTATGGCTACACCTTC	CASSPLRPGDREYGYTF